This T cell receptor (beta chain) was identified during a study of CD8+ T cells in alopecia areata. For the study at large: Each of the treated patients was given oral tofacitinib, 5 to 10 mg twice daily, for moderate-to-severe alopecia areata. Study-wide results and caveats: Numerous expanded lesional clones remained in scalp and blood during tofacitinib. Alopecia totalis/universalis scalp especially showed more expanded CD8+ clones than normal scalp. TCRs were shared less clearly across patients than in mice, possibly for HLA-related reasons.

The ends lost 4 bases at V and 1 base at J; junction bases unmatched: 9. Germline CDR1 reads GTSNPN; CDR2 reads SVGIG (reference sequence). The CDR3 contains 15 residues. cDNA prepared by RNA extraction and subsequent reverse transcription served as the template for sequencing. Only in-frame clones appear in the TCRdb table, and some are missing; sequencing was by immunoSEQ multiplex PCR. The sample comprises approximately 140,000 clones, 86% of which are singletons, and over 10% rests with the top ten. In the case of this clone: The antigen is undetermined.

Treatment given: oral pan-JAK inhibitor, 5-10 mg twice daily. Source: CD8+ T cells sorted from blood, taken at week 4, from a patient treated with tofacitinib. This chain joins TRBV30 and TRBJ1-1, with 7 positions matching TRBD1. The source is a human donor with alopecia areata. The CDR3 protein is CAWTEGAAWNTEAFF. CDR3 bases: TGTGCCTGGACCGAGGGGGCAGCCTGGAACACTGAAGCTTTCTTT.